This section outlines one T cell receptor (beta chain) sequence together with its context. No antigen is known for it. The input lacks base qualities; no much larger clone sits a single base away. No patient had received any treatment before thyroid surgery. Using T-cell receptor beta sequencing, the study looked back at clinical samples from patients collected from the early 2010s to the late 2010s. The data were obtained in a study of metastatic and nonmetastatic thyroid tumors (TCRdb year 2020). As for the study more broadly: Repertoires were compared across peripheral blood and tumor or nodule tissue samples from malignant and benign thyroid patients. The study at large found these results: In both blood and tumor samples, malignant tumors were reported to have significantly higher TCR beta diversity than benign nodules.

Libraries were built with PCR. The sequencing machine was an Illumina HiSeq 4000. High-throughput sequencing was used to profile the CDR3 region of the TCR beta-chain in every patient. Turning to the authors' computational methods: Drawing on CDR3 differences between clinicopathological groups, the researchers built a classifier meant to tell apart patients with distant-metastatic papillary thyroid cancer. The Shannon index was used to measure repertoire diversity, and the Morisita-Horn index was used to measure how similar tumor and blood repertoires were. TCRdb redid the processing of the public reads, applying fastp at Q25 and MiXCR, and retained in-frame beta chains. TCRdb assigned the V and J calls; the authors' analysis was not used. The sample table contains around 45,000 clones; only one count was recorded for less than 20% of them. The ten most abundant clones make up around 20% of the sample.

Trimming removed 2 bases from V and 4 bases from J, leaving 8 bases between the germline ends. The CDR3, cysteine through phenylalanine, is 13 amino acids long. The entry retains the CDR3 DNA only, 39 bases that are in frame from base 1. CDR1 and CDR2 are drawn from the germline V gene (reference sequence): SEHNR, FQNEAQ. Sequencing was carried out using blood. The chain links TRBV7-9 with TRBJ1-1, with the D segment identity uncertain. The source is a female donor with papillary thyroid cancer or a benign thyroid nodule (not recorded which). Some clones in this sample may be carry-over from other donors' samples. CDR3 sequence: CASSLTVRTEAFF. The DNA sequence is given as TGTGCCAGCAGCTTAACTGTTCGCACTGAAGCTTTCTTT.